The 23 T cell receptor beta chains listed next were all sequenced from one sample in a study of blood T cell repertoires in COVID-19. Using immunoSEQ multiplex PCR, the repertoire was profiled, and TCRdb retains in-frame clones only, with some absent. In the table there are fewer than 60,000 clones, approximately 78% of which are singletons. The sequenced sample was peripheral blood. Source of these receptors: a man in his sixties with COVID-19, enrolled during active disease.

The genes are TRBV11-2 and TRBJ1-5; no definite D call. The CDR3 consists of 15 residues. Trimming cost V 1 base and J 0 bases, with 7 bases left between them. Germline lookup yields CDR1 SGHAT and CDR2 FQNNGV. The DNA for the CDR3 is TGTGCCAGCAGCTTAGGGGCAGCTAGCAATCAGCCCCAGCATTTT. Translated, it gives CASSLGAASNQPQHF.

This sequence joins TRBV15 and TRBJ1-6, with unresolved D. Between the trimmed V and J ends, which lost 7 bases and 9 bases, there was a span of 13 bases. Per germline, CDR1 LNHNV and CDR2 YYDKDF (reference sequence). The CDR3 extends over 13 amino acids. CDR3 region: CATTGEMSSPLHF. The CDR3 DNA sequence: TGTGCCACCACCGGGGAGATGAGTTCACCCCTCCACTTT.

This clone appeared once. This chain joins TRBV6-2 or TRBV6-3 and TRBJ2-2; maybe TRBD2 (5 bases). From germline, CDR1 is MNHEY and CDR2 SVGEGT. Trimming shortened V by 0 bases and J by 3 bases, and 17 bases separated the two germline ends. The CDR3 extends over 18 amino acids. CDR3 DNA: TGTGCCAGCAGTTACTCCCCCCTTAAGCGGTTCTACACCGGGGAGCTGTTTTTT. This encodes CASSYSPLKRFYTGELFF.

CDR3: CASSPRQGIKNSPLHF. The CDR3 coding sequence is TGTGCCAGCAGCCCCAGACAGGGGATAAAGAATTCACCCCTCCACTTT. V usage is TRBV7-2 and J usage is TRBJ1-6; TRBD1 agrees at 8 bases. V shed 5 bases, J shed 7 bases, and the junction held 10 bases outside the gene matches. In germline, CDR1 is SGHTA, CDR2 FQGNSA. CDR3 length: 16 residues.

A few counts support this clone. V and J are TRBV6-5 and TRBJ2-3, with a tentative D call TRBD1 (6 bases). The V and J ends lost 8 bases and 2 bases respectively, with 17 bases between them. The CDR3 runs 15 residues. Germline CDR1 is MNHEY and CDR2 is SVGAGI. The CDR3 loop is CASSKGDHPTDTQYF. The CDR3 DNA is TGTGCCAGCTCCAAGGGGGACCACCCCACAGATACGCAGTATTTT.

The chain links TRBV4-1 to TRBJ2-5; a possible D gene is TRBD1 (7 bases). Per germline, CDR1 MGHRA and CDR2 YSYEKL. Trimming took 4 bases from V and 1 from J, leaving 19 bases between them. The CDR3 has 17 residues. The chain's CDR3 is CASSLVARQGGQETQYF. CDR3 bases: TGCGCCAGCAGCCTCGTCGCCCGGCAGGGGGGCCAAGAGACCCAGTACTTC.

The chain links TRBV11-3 to TRBJ2-3; 10 bases match TRBD2. The CDR3 has 18 amino acids. Germline-derived CDR1 and CDR2 are SGHNT and YENEEA. V shed 3 bases, J shed 2 bases, and the junction held 11 bases outside the gene matches. As DNA, the CDR3 is TGTGCCAGCAGCTTCCCCCTAATGCTAGCGGGGGTCACAGATACGCAGTATTTT. Its translation is CASSFPLMLAGVTDTQYF.

The table lists this clone with a few counts. This chain uses TRBV25-1 with TRBJ2-2; 7 bases match TRBD1. V shed 8 bases, J shed 9 bases, and the junction held 12 bases outside the gene matches. The CDR3 is 14 amino acids. The germline gives CDR1 MGHDK, CDR2 SYGVNS. The CDR3 DNA follows: TGTGCCAGCGGTGCCCAAACAGGGGTAAGGGAGCTGTTTTTT. Translating gives CASGAQTGVRELFF. Full variable domain (missing parts from reference TRBV25-1 and TRBJ2-2): EADIYQTPRYLVIGTGKKITLECSQTMGHDKMYWYQQDPGMELHLIHYSYGVNSTEKGDLSSESTVSRIRTEHFPLTLESARPSHTSQYLCASGAQTGVRELFFGEGSRLTVL.

J is TRBJ1-6 and V is TRBV6-5; D call uncertain. The length of the CDR3 is 13 residues. The V gene lost 5 bases and the J gene lost 3 bases, with 5 bases spanning the gap. The germline V gene has CDR1 MNHEY and CDR2 SVGAGI. CDR3 sequence: CASSLNYNSPLHF. In DNA form, the CDR3 reads TGTGCCAGCAGTCTAAACTATAATTCACCCCTCCACTTT.

The rearrangement uses TRBV4-1 and TRBJ2-5, with D possibly TRBD2 on 6 matching bases. CDR3 size: 16 residues. Germline assignment: CDR1 MGHRA and CDR2 YSYEKL. V was cut by 1 base and J by 4 bases, with 16 bases left in between. CDR3 protein: CASSQGAKRARETQYF. The DNA for the CDR3 is TGCGCCAGCAGCCAAGGGGCTAAGCGGGCCCGAGAGACCCAGTACTTC.

This chain connects TRBV19 to TRBJ1-6; D remains unclear. This CDR3 is 9 amino acids long. The germline V and J ends were trimmed by 11 bases and 10 bases, with 6 bases remaining between them. Germline CDR1 LNHDA, CDR2 SQIVND (reference sequence). The CDR3: CAAGSPLHF. In DNA form, the CDR3 reads TGTGCCGCGGGGTCACCCCTCCACTTT. Full variable domain (outside the CDR3, taken from reference TRBV19 and TRBJ1-6): DGGITQSPKYLFRKEGQNVTLSCEQNLNHDAMYWYRQDPGQGLRLIYYSQIVNDFQKGDIAEGYSVSREKKESFPLTVTSAQKNPTAFYLCAAGSPLHFGNGTRLTVT.

The chain links TRBV24-1 to TRBJ1-5; D gene unclear. The CDR3 totals 16 residues. V dropped 1 base and J dropped 3 bases, with 12 bases sitting between them. CDR1 KGHDR and CDR2 SFDVKD come from the germline V gene. Written as DNA, the CDR3 is TGTGCCACCAGTGATTTTCACGGTCTTTCCAATCAGCCCCAGCATTTT. Its protein product is CATSDFHGLSNQPQHF.

The sample holds one count of this clone. The chain links TRBV6-5 to TRBJ1-1, with no clear D. The CDR3 is made up of 12 amino acids. Trimming left V 5 bases short and J 7 bases short, with 11 bases between. Germline CDR1 MNHEY, CDR2 SVGAGI. The DNA for the CDR3 is TGTGCCAGCAGTCGCTACCAGGATGAAGCTTTCTTT. As protein: CASSRYQDEAFF.

The rearrangement joins TRBV19 to TRBJ1-4, with TRBD1 as a possible D gene (6 bases). This CDR3 is 14 amino acids long. V was cut by 5 bases and J by 7 bases, with 14 bases left in between. Germline V lookup: CDR1 LNHDA, CDR2 SQIVND (reference sequence). The CDR3 region is CASSLGTTGEKLFF. For the CDR3, the DNA is TGTGCCAGTAGTCTCGGGACAACAGGTGAAAAACTGTTTTTT.

This sequence joins TRBV2 and TRBJ1-5; D gene ambiguous. Between the trimmed V and J ends, which lost 1 base and 6 bases, there was a span of 4 bases. Germline V gene lookup returns CDR1 SNHLY and CDR2 FYNNEI. The CDR3 runs 12 residues. In DNA form, the CDR3 reads TGTGCCAGCAGTGAAGGCGTTCAGCCCCAGCATTTT. Amino acids: CASSEGVQPQHF.

In DNA, the CDR3 is TGTGCCAGCAGCCACACAGGGTCTCGTTGGGGCTACACCTTC. Its translation is CASSHTGSRWGYTF. The chain recombines TRBV5-6 with TRBJ1-2, with D possibly TRBD1 on 6 matching bases. Germline CDR1 and CDR2: SGHDT and YYEEEE. This CDR3 has 14 amino acids. The V and J ends lost 4 bases and 8 bases respectively, with 18 bases between them. Using reference TRBV5-6 and TRBJ1-2 for the parts outside the CDR3, the full variable domain is DAGVTQSPTHLIKTRGQQVTLRCSPKSGHDTVSWYQQALGQGPQFIFQYYEEEERQRGNFPDRFSGHQFPNYSSELNVNALLLGDSALYLCASSHTGSRWGYTFGSGTRLTVV.

The chain recombines TRBV5-1 with TRBJ2-7; TRBD1 matches at 9 bases. With 4 bases clipped from V and 0 bases from J, the junction kept 2 bases outside the gene matches. The CDR3 extends over 14 amino acids. Germline assignment: CDR1 SGHRS and CDR2 YFSETQ. CDR3 DNA: TGCGCCAGCAGCGAACAGGGGGCCTCCTACGAGCAGTACTTC. Translation gives CASSEQGASYEQYF.

J is TRBJ2-3 and V is TRBV3-1 (or the pseudogene TRBV3-2), with TRBD2 identical over 9 bases. Per the germline V gene, CDR1 is LGHDT and CDR2 is YNNKEL (reference sequence). The length of the CDR3 is 17 residues. V shed 1 base and J 1 base; nucleotides not matched to a gene: 6. The CDR3 region is CASSQVVLAGRTDTQYF. CDR3 DNA sequence: TGTGCCAGCAGCCAAGTGGTTCTAGCGGGGCGCACAGATACGCAGTATTTT.

This clone was found a few times. This chain connects TRBV4-1 to TRBJ1-6; 9 bases map to TRBD1. The J segment lost 5 bases and the V segment lost 3 bases, leaving 2 bases of the junction unmatched. CDR1 and CDR2 from the germline V gene are MGHRA and YSYEKL. The CDR3 spans 15 residues. The CDR3 region is CASSHRDRDNSPLHF. CDR3 in DNA: TGCGCCAGCAGCCACCGGGACAGGGATAATTCACCCCTCCACTTT.

This chain joins TRBV5-1 and TRBJ2-2, with a tentative D call TRBD1 (5 bases). The CDR3 spans 15 residues. Trimming took 3 bases from V and 2 from J, leaving 11 bases between them. Germline CDR1 is SGHRS and CDR2 is YFSETQ. The CDR3 loop reads CASSSGRLNTGELFF. CDR3 nucleotides: TGCGCCAGCAGCTCAGGGCGCCTTAACACCGGGGAGCTGTTTTTT.

The chain combines TRBV29-1 with TRBJ2-7; 8 bases line up with TRBD2. CDR1 is SQVTM and CDR2 is ANQGSEA in the germline V gene. The CDR3 totals 12 residues. Trimming cost V 8 bases and J 7 bases; bases outside gene matches: 10. CDR3 sequence: CSISSGLREQYF. The CDR3 DNA sequence: TGCAGCATATCTAGCGGGTTGCGGGAGCAGTACTTC.

V usage is TRBV29-1 and J usage is TRBJ2-5; tentatively, D is TRBD2 (6 bases). CDR1 and CDR2 from the germline V gene are SQVTM and ANQGSEA. The CDR3 runs to 12 residues. V dropped 7 bases and J dropped 1 base, with 10 bases sitting between them. CDR3 nucleotide sequence: TGCAGCGCCGGGGGACCCCAAGAGACCCAGTACTTC. Translated, it gives CSAGGPQETQYF.

This chain links TRBV9 with TRBJ2-5; the match to TRBD2 covers 8 bases. Unmatched junction bases numbered 3, after V lost 2 bases and J lost 0 bases. Germline V CDR1 and CDR2: SGDLS, YYNGEE. This CDR3 has 15 amino acids. Written as DNA, the CDR3 is TGTGCCAGCAGCGTCTTAGCGGGACACCAAGAGACCCAGTACTTC. Its translation is CASSVLAGHQETQYF.